This paragraph reports one T cell receptor (beta chain). This specimen comes from a study of shared clonotypes between healthy human individuals. CD45RO-negative, CCR7-positively selected cells formed the naive CD8 fraction, excluding terminally differentiated effector memory CD45RA+ cells. This table comes from immunoSEQ multiplex PCR, and its TCRdb copy is limited to in-frame clones, with some not included. Here the sample spans 1.5 million to 2.5 million clones, about 95% being singletons. CDR3 length: 13 residues. CDR1 and CDR2 from the germline V gene are LNHNV and YYDKDF (reference sequence). The germline V and J ends were trimmed by 2 bases and 7 bases, with 8 bases remaining between them.

This TCR was sampled from a man younger than 35 in good health. The source material was naive CD8+ T cells sorted from blood. V and J are TRBV15 and TRBJ2-2; D unresolved. CDR3 nucleotides: TGTGCCACCAGCAGACCTCAACGCGGGGAGCTGTTTTTT. This gives the protein CATSRPQRGELFF.